This entry lists 12 T cell receptor beta chains sequenced from one sample in a study of CD8+ T cells in alopecia areata. RNA was isolated and reverse transcribed to cDNA, the sequencing template. TCRdb's table, derived via immunoSEQ multiplex PCR, lists solely in-frame clones and lacks some. The sample contains 150,000 or so clones, around 47% of which appear only once. The sequenced material came from CD4+ T cells sorted from blood. Source of these receptors: a human donor with alopecia areata.

The chain links TRBV5-1 to TRBJ2-5; unclear D gene. Trimming shortened V by 2 bases and J by 5 bases, and 7 bases separated the two germline ends. Germline V gene lookup returns CDR1 SGHRS and CDR2 YFSETQ. The CDR3 covers 12 residues. DNA for the CDR3: TGCGCCAGCAGCTTCCCGTCGGAGACCCAGTACTTC. This sequence encodes CASSFPSETQYF.

Only a few counts were recorded for this clone. This chain joins TRBV27 and TRBJ2-1, with 10 nucleotides matching TRBD2. The CDR3 covers 16 residues. J gave up 5 bases and V 5 bases, and 9 bases lay outside the gene matches. CDR1 and CDR2 from the germline V gene are MNHEY and SMNVEV (reference sequence). As DNA, the CDR3 is TGTGCCAGCAGTCCACTAGCGGGAAGAACTAACAATGAGCAGTTCTTC. As protein: CASSPLAGRTNNEQFF.

V gene TRBV11-1 combines with J gene TRBJ2-7; D gene ambiguous. Per germline, CDR1 SGHAT and CDR2 FQDESV (reference sequence). V lost 5 bases, J lost 2 bases, and 10 bases lay in between. The CDR3 is made up of 13 amino acids. The CDR3 loop reads CASSRSETYEQYF. CDR3 coding DNA: TGTGCCAGCAGCCGGAGCGAAACCTACGAGCAGTACTTC.

The chain combines TRBV7-9 with TRBJ2-7; 7 bases map to TRBD2. V lost 5 bases, J lost 3 bases, and 7 bases stayed unmatched. The CDR3 spans 14 residues. CDR1 is SEHNR and CDR2 is FQNEAQ in the germline V gene (reference sequence). Here the CDR3 reads CASSPPRGYYEQYF. CDR3 DNA sequence: TGTGCCAGCAGCCCCCCGCGGGGGTACTACGAGCAGTACTTC.

This rearrangement joins TRBV11-2 to TRBJ2-7; possibly TRBD2 for D (6 bases). CDR3 length equals 13 residues. Per the germline V gene, CDR1 is SGHAT and CDR2 is FQNNGV. V lost 3 bases, J lost 2 bases, and 8 bases lay in between. DNA for the CDR3: TGTGCCAGCAGCTTCGGGGGTCCCTACGAGCAGTACTTC. This encodes CASSFGGPYEQYF.

The chain carries TRBV6-1 and TRBJ1-5; 8 bases are shared with TRBD1. The CDR3 contains 15 residues. Germline values: CDR1 MNHNS, CDR2 SASEGT. V was clipped by 6 bases and J by 5 bases; unmatched bases: 9. The CDR3 region is CASRPSGTGHQPQHF. The CDR3 nucleotides read TGTGCCAGCAGGCCGTCCGGGACAGGTCATCAGCCCCAGCATTTT.

This clone was observed a few times. The chain is built from TRBV4-1 and TRBJ2-2; 8 nucleotides agree with TRBD2. With V trimmed by 5 bases and J by 6 bases, 5 bases remained unmatched. The CDR3 sequence is 14 residues long. In germline, CDR1 is MGHRA, CDR2 YSYEKL. The CDR3 here is CASSSGLAPGELFF. As DNA, the CDR3 is TGCGCCAGCAGCTCCGGACTAGCCCCCGGGGAGCTGTTTTTT.

V and J are TRBV27 and TRBJ2-3; the D is unclear. V was trimmed by 2 bases and J by 4 bases, leaving 10 bases between them. Germline CDR1 and CDR2: MNHEY and SMNVEV (reference sequence). The CDR3 contains 14 residues. The CDR3 loop is CASSLRLTADTQYF. The CDR3 DNA sequence: TGTGCCAGCAGTTTAAGGCTGACTGCAGATACGCAGTATTTT.

This rearrangement joins TRBV29-1 to TRBJ2-4, with 7 bases that match TRBD2. Germline CDR1 and CDR2: SQVTM and ANQGSEA. The CDR3 is made up of 14 amino acids. V lost 5 bases and J lost 7; bases outside the gene matches: 11. CDR3 nucleotides: TGCAGCGTTAAGCTGAGACTAGCCTGGAACATTCAGTACTTC. Translated: CSVKLRLAWNIQYF.

The sample holds a few counts of this clone. J is TRBJ2-2 and V is TRBV28; 10 bases are a match to TRBD1. J lost 7 bases, V lost 6 bases, and 5 bases had no gene match. CDR3 size: 14 residues. Germline loops: CDR1 MDHEN, CDR2 SYDVKM. The CDR3: CASRSGTGVGELFF. CDR3 nucleotides: TGTGCCAGCAGATCCGGGACAGGGGTCGGGGAGCTGTTTTTT.

J is TRBJ1-2 and V is TRBV29-1, with 7 bases matching TRBD1. V was clipped by 4 bases and J by 7 bases; unmatched bases: 9. Looked up from germline, CDR1 is SQVTM and CDR2 is ANQGSEA. The CDR3 consists of 13 residues. The CDR3 region is CSVGLRTGGGYTF. The CDR3 DNA reads as TGCAGCGTTGGCCTGAGGACAGGAGGTGGCTACACCTTC.

In its sample, this clone was seen once. DNA for the CDR3: TGTGCCAGCAGCTTGACCAGCGGGACCCCAGATACGCAGTATTTT. Its protein is CASSLTSGTPDTQYF. This sequence joins TRBV5-6 and TRBJ2-3; 7 bases line up with TRBD2. Germline values: CDR1 SGHDT, CDR2 YYEEEE. V trimming: 1 base; J trimming: 4 bases; junction bases outside the gene matches: 6. The CDR3 is 15 residues long.